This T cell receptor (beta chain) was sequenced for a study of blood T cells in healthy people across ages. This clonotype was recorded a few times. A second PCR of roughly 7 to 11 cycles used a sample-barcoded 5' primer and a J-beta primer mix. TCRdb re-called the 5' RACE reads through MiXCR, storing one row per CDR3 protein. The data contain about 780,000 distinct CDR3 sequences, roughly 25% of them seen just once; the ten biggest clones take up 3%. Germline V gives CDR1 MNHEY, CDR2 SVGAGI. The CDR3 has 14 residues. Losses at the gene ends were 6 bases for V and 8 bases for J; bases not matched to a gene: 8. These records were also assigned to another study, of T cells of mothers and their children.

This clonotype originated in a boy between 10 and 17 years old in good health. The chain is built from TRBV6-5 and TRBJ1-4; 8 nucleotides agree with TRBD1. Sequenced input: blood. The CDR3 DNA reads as TGTGCCAGCAGATCCACAGGGGGAGGGGAAAAACTGTTTTTT. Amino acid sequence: CASRSTGGGEKLFF.